The subject of this entry is one T cell receptor (beta chain). This record comes from a study of blood T cell repertoires in COVID-19. Study at large: Some COVID-19 samples were acute and others convalescent; all came from the United States, Italy and Spain.

TCRdb keeps only in-frame clones here, not all; method: immunoSEQ multiplex PCR. This sample has around 250,000 clones, with around four fifths found just once. The TCR originated in a man in his forties with active or convalescent COVID-19. The sequenced sample consisted of peripheral blood.

The CDR3 sequence is CASSAIYSNQPQHF. The CDR3 DNA reads TGTGCCAGCAGCGCCATCTATAGCAATCAGCCCCAGCATTTT. The chain joins TRBV7-9 to TRBJ1-5; the D is unclear. Trimming left V 5 bases short and J 0 bases short, with 8 bases between. The CDR3 is 14 amino acids. Per the germline V gene, CDR1 is SEHNR and CDR2 is FQNEAQ (reference sequence). Full variable domain (remainder filled in from reference TRBV7-9 and TRBJ1-5): DTGVSQNPRHKITKRGQNVTFRCDPISEHNRLYWYRQTLGQGPEFLTYFQNEAQLEKSRLLSDRFSAERPKGSFSTLEIQRTEQGDSAMYLCASSAIYSNQPQHFGDGTRLSIL.